These 14 T cell receptor beta chains were all obtained from the same sample, sequenced in a study of follicular helper T cells after annual influenza vaccination. Measured with immunoSEQ multiplex PCR; TCRdb has only the in-frame clones, and not every one. The sample gives about 11,000 clones, around four fifths of which show up once; roughly 0.92% is in the top ten. Specimen: CXCR5- memory CD4+ T cells sorted from blood, collected 6 weeks after influenza vaccination. The receptors were gathered from an adult who received the influenza vaccine.

V and J are TRBV18 and TRBJ2-3, with D possibly called TRBD1 or TRBD2 (5 bases each). The germline V and J ends were trimmed by 6 bases and 6 bases, with 19 bases remaining between them. The CDR3 is 15 residues long. Germline values: CDR1 KGHSH, CDR2 LQKENI. The chain's CDR3 is CASSPGARRWDTQYF. CDR3 sequence (DNA): TGTGCCAGCTCCCCCGGGGCTAGACGGTGGGATACGCAGTATTTT.

The gene calls are TRBV7-2 and TRBJ1-4; TRBD1 matches at 9 bases. The CDR3 totals 14 residues. Germline trimming cut 6 bases from V and 7 bases from J; bases unmatched to any gene: 6. Germline assignment: CDR1 SGHTA and CDR2 FQGNSA. In DNA form, the CDR3 reads TGTGCCAGCAGATCCGGGACAGGGATTGAAAAACTGTTTTTT. It specifies CASRSGTGIEKLFF. The complete variable domain, with remaining parts taken from reference TRBV7-2 and TRBJ1-4, reads GAGVSQSPSNKVTEKGKDVELRCDPISGHTALYWYRQSLGQGLEFLIYFQGNSAPDKSGLPSDRFSAERTGGSVSTLTIQRTQQEDSAVYLCASRSGTGIEKLFFGSGTQLSVL.

CDR3 amino acids: CASGQGLAESYNEQFF. CDR3 bases: TGTGCTAGTGGCCAAGGACTAGCGGAGAGCTACAATGAGCAGTTCTTC. The chain joins TRBV12-5 to TRBJ2-1; 10 positions match TRBD2. The CDR3 length is 16 residues. Germline assignment: CDR1 LGHNT and CDR2 FRNRAP. V lost 6 bases and J lost 3; bases outside the gene matches: 8.

The rearrangement uses TRBV7-2 and TRBJ2-5, with 11 bases aligning to TRBD1. CDR1 is SGHTA and CDR2 is FQGNSA in the germline V gene. With V trimmed by 0 bases and J by 4 bases, 1 base remained unmatched. The CDR3 is 15 amino acids. DNA of the CDR3: TGTGCCAGCAGCTTAGCGGGGACAGGGGGAGAGACCCAGTACTTC. It is translated as CASSLAGTGGETQYF.

The CDR3 sequence: CAWSTLQLAGGPTGELFF. For the CDR3, the DNA is TGTGCCTGGAGTACCCTTCAACTAGCGGGAGGGCCTACAGGGGAGCTGTTTTTT. The chain has TRBV30 and TRBJ2-2; 13 positions match TRBD2. V dropped 2 bases and J dropped 8; count of bases not matched to a gene: 14. The CDR3 is 18 residues long. The germline V gene has CDR1 GTSNPN and CDR2 SVGIG (reference sequence). The variable domain in full, with the rest retrieved from reference TRBV30 and TRBJ2-2, is SQTIHQWPATLVQPVGSPLSLECTVEGTSNPNLYWYRQAAGRGLQLLFYSVGIGQISSEVPQNLSASRPQDRQFILSSKKLLLSDSGFYLCAWSTLQLAGGPTGELFFGEGSRLTVL.

The genes are TRBV18 and TRBJ1-4, with 12 nucleotides matching TRBD1. CDR1 and CDR2 from the germline V gene are KGHSH and LQKENI. The CDR3 totals 15 residues. Unmatched junction bases numbered 4, after V lost 3 bases and J lost 8 bases. CDR3 sequence (DNA): TGTGCCAGCTCACCGGGACAGGGGGCACAGGAAAAACTGTTTTTT. Translating it yields CASSPGQGAQEKLFF.

This clone was seen only once. This chain joins TRBV5-1 and TRBJ2-7, with D tentatively TRBD1 or TRBD2 (5 bases each). The CDR3 extends over 16 amino acids. V was clipped by 0 bases and J by 2 bases, with 15 bases between them. Germline CDR1 is SGHRS and CDR2 is YFSETQ. CDR3 loop: CASSLAGWGPTYEQYF. The CDR3 DNA sequence: TGCGCCAGCAGCTTGGCCGGGTGGGGACCAACCTACGAGCAGTACTTC.

The J gene is TRBJ2-5, the V gene TRBV7-2; possibly TRBD2 for D (6 bases). The V gene lost 1 base and the J gene lost 2 bases, with 8 bases spanning the gap. Germline CDR1 and CDR2: SGHTA and FQGNSA. CDR3 length equals 14 residues. This CDR3 is CASSLGEAQETQYF. The CDR3 DNA reads TGTGCCAGCAGCTTAGGGGAGGCTCAAGAGACCCAGTACTTC.

The V and J genes are TRBV6-5 and TRBJ1-2; D may be TRBD1 (5 bases). Germline CDR1 and CDR2: MNHEY and SVGAGI. Between the trimmed V and J ends, which lost 4 bases and 10 bases, there was a span of 16 bases. There are 13 residues in the CDR3. The CDR3 region has the DNA TGTGCCAGCAGTTTCTCCGAGAGGGGAGTCTACACCTTC. This codes for CASSFSERGVYTF.

This clone has only a few counts. The sample has other DNA sequences that encode this CDR3 too. This chain connects TRBV6-6 to TRBJ2-2; D gene uncertain. With 0 bases removed from V and 0 bases from J, the gap between germline ends came to 8 bases. The germline CDR1 and CDR2 sequences are MNHNY and SVGAGI (reference sequence). This CDR3 is built from 16 residues. The CDR3 coding sequence is TGTGCCAGCAGTTACTCCGGCGGCGCGAACACCGGGGAGCTGTTTTTT. Translation: CASSYSGGANTGELFF.

The chain has TRBV30 and TRBJ2-3; TRBD1 is a possible D gene (5 bases). V was trimmed by 1 base and J by 5 bases, leaving 16 bases between them. CDR3 length: 15 amino acids. Germline V gene data show CDR1 as GTSNPN and CDR2 as SVGIG (reference sequence). CDR3 coding DNA: TGTGCCTGGAGTGAGGGGCCCTACGATAAAGATACGCAGTATTTT. Its protein is CAWSEGPYDKDTQYF.

The chain is built from TRBV28 and TRBJ2-6; 7 bases line up with TRBD1. V was clipped by 5 bases and J by 4 bases; unmatched bases: 5. In germline, CDR1 is MDHEN, CDR2 SYDVKM. The CDR3 sequence is 15 residues long. CDR3 nucleotides: TGTGCCAGCAGTCTTAGGGGGCAAGGGGCCAACGTCCTGACTTTC. Amino acids: CASSLRGQGANVLTF.

The J gene is TRBJ1-5, the V gene TRBV30; a weak D match, TRBD1 (6 bases). V was shortened by 0 bases and J by 4 bases, with 13 bases between the two germline ends. CDR3 length: 15 residues. CDR1 and CDR2 (germline): GTSNPN, SVGIG (reference sequence). CDR3 nucleotides: TGTGCCTGGAGTGTAATGGGGGCCTTAAATCAGCCCCAGCATTTT. Amino acid sequence: CAWSVMGALNQPQHF. Supplemented by reference TRBV30 and TRBJ1-5, the full variable domain reads SQTIHQWPATLVQPVGSPLSLECTVEGTSNPNLYWYRQAAGRGLQLLFYSVGIGQISSEVPQNLSASRPQDRQFILSSKKLLLSDSGFYLCAWSVMGALNQPQHFGDGTRLSIL.

This clone was counted a single time. The chain links TRBV7-3 to TRBJ2-3; TRBD2 is a possible D gene (6 bases). CDR3 length: 15 residues. The ends were cut back, 0 bases at V and 1 base at J, with 8 bases in the middle. Germline values: CDR1 SGHTA, CDR2 FQGTGA. CDR3 DNA: TGTGCCAGCAGCTTAACAGGCGGGGGCACAGATACGCAGTATTTT. Its protein product is CASSLTGGGTDTQYF.